These 21 T cell receptor beta chains share one sample of origin, sequenced in a study of OX40 agonist ivuxolimab in advanced cancers. Measured with immunoSEQ multiplex PCR; TCRdb has only the in-frame clones, and not every one. Of 60,000 to 65,000 clones in the sample, roughly four fifths were seen once. This specimen was CD4+ or CD8+ T cells sorted from blood, taken in a trial of the OX40 agonist ivuxolimab. The receptors stem from an adult with an advanced solid tumor such as melanoma, head and neck, liver or kidney cancer.

The rearrangement links TRBV10-2 to TRBJ2-7, with 9 bases matching TRBD1. CDR3 size: 14 residues. CDR1 WSHSY and CDR2 SAAADI come from the germline V gene. After removal of 6 bases from V and 3 bases from J, the junction contained 6 bases not matched to a gene. The CDR3 nucleotides read TGCGCCAGCAGGTGGGGACAGGGAGGCTACGAGCAGTACTTC. Protein product: CASRWGQGGYEQYF.

The chain is built from TRBV10-1 and TRBJ2-3; TRBD2 aligns across 8 bases. The ends lost 3 bases at V and 5 bases at J; junction bases unmatched: 7. CDR3 length: 15 residues. Germline-derived CDR1 and CDR2 are WNHNN and SYGVQD (reference sequence). This CDR3 is CASSDSAGGLDTQYF. CDR3 DNA sequence: TGCGCCAGCAGTGACTCTGCGGGAGGCCTAGATACGCAGTATTTT.

CDR3 amino acids: CAAGRKNTEAFF. The CDR3, as DNA: TGTGCGGCGGGACGCAAGAACACTGAAGCTTTCTTT. V gene TRBV30 combines with J gene TRBJ1-1; possibly TRBD1 for D (5 bases). The CDR3 has 12 amino acids. From germline, CDR1 is GTSNPN and CDR2 SVGIG (reference sequence).

The chain employs TRBV18 and TRBJ2-5, with a weak D call TRBD2 (5 bases). This CDR3 comprises 19 residues. V dropped 1 base and J dropped 4 bases, with 25 bases sitting between them. Germline V gives CDR1 KGHSH, CDR2 LQKENI. CDR3 protein: CASSPRGGRLLGGGETQYF. The CDR3 DNA reads as TGTGCCAGCTCACCACGGGGTGGCAGGCTACTCGGTGGAGGAGAGACCCAGTACTTC.

The chain uses TRBV5-1 and TRBJ2-7; D is ambiguous. With 4 bases removed from V and 0 bases from J, the gap between germline ends came to 20 bases. Looked up from germline, CDR1 is SGHRS and CDR2 is YFSETQ. The CDR3 is 17 residues long. This CDR3 reads CASSPPAGTSSSYEQYF. In DNA, the CDR3 is TGCGCCAGCAGCCCCCCCGCCGGAACATCAAGCTCCTACGAGCAGTACTTC.

The chain recombines TRBV18 with TRBJ1-2; perhaps TRBD1 as D (6 bases). Per germline, CDR1 KGHSH and CDR2 LQKENI. The CDR3 is made up of 13 amino acids. Trimming pared 0 bases from V and 7 bases from J, leaving 9 bases between. In nucleotides, the CDR3 is TGTGCCAGCTCACCACCCCAGGGGCTTGGCTACACCTTC. This encodes CASSPPQGLGYTF.

The rearrangement uses TRBV10-2 and TRBJ2-2; a possible D gene is TRBD2 (7 bases). Germline CDR1 is WSHSY and CDR2 is SAAADI. Trimming took 9 bases from V and 4 from J, leaving 18 bases between them. CDR3 length: 15 residues. This CDR3 reads CASSRGRGFTGELFF. In nucleotides, the CDR3 is TGCGCCAGTAGCCGGGGGCGGGGGTTCACCGGGGAGCTGTTTTTT.

The genes are TRBV5-4 and TRBJ2-7; 7 bases align to TRBD2. Trimming at V came to 4 bases and at J to 2 bases, leaving 9 bases not matched to a gene. The CDR3 contains 15 residues. Germline loops: CDR1 SGHNT, CDR2 YYREEE (reference sequence). CDR3 in amino acids: CASSPEPSGTYEQYF. The CDR3 nucleotides are TGTGCCAGCAGCCCGGAACCTAGCGGAACCTACGAGCAGTACTTC.

CDR3 nucleotide sequence: TGTGCCAGCAGTTTTCAGGTATCCTACGAGCAGTACTTC. Amino acids: CASSFQVSYEQYF. The rearrangement uses TRBV27 and TRBJ2-7; D remains unclear. CDR3 length: 13 amino acids. Per germline, CDR1 MNHEY and CDR2 SMNVEV (reference sequence). V was pared by 3 bases and J by 1 base, with 7 bases between.

The V call is TRBV6-5, the J call TRBJ1-4, with no clear D. Germline CDR1 MNHEY, CDR2 SVGAGI. The CDR3 runs to 14 residues. Between the trimmed V and J ends, which lost 5 bases and 7 bases, there was a span of 14 bases. The CDR3 DNA reads as TGTGCCAGCAGTCATAGGGAGATCGGTGAAAAACTGTTTTTT. The encoded protein is CASSHREIGEKLFF.

The J gene is TRBJ2-1, the V gene TRBV29-1, with a tentative D call TRBD1 (5 bases). Germline CDR1 is SQVTM and CDR2 is ANQGSEA. Deletions cut 4 bases from V and 1 base from J, with 8 bases between. The CDR3 has 13 residues. CDR3 sequence: CSVGRDSYNEQFF. In DNA, the CDR3 is TGCAGCGTTGGCAGGGATTCCTACAATGAGCAGTTCTTC.

The chain combines TRBV18 with TRBJ2-5; tentative D call: TRBD1 (6 bases). This CDR3 comprises 13 residues. The germline V gene has CDR1 KGHSH and CDR2 LQKENI. Between the trimmed V and J ends, which lost 5 bases and 6 bases, there was a span of 13 bases. CDR3 in DNA: TGTGCCAGCTCAGCACAGGGTCGAAAGACCCAGTACTTC. As protein: CASSAQGRKTQYF.

V and J are TRBV18 and TRBJ1-1; D uncertain. Between the trimmed V and J ends, which lost 5 bases and 1 base, there was a span of 8 bases. CDR3 length: 13 residues. Looked up from germline, CDR1 is KGHSH and CDR2 is LQKENI. In nucleotides, the CDR3 is TGTGCCAGCTCAAATACACCGAACACTGAAGCTTTCTTT. Residues: CASSNTPNTEAFF.

This clone was seen a single time. CDR3 in amino acids: CASRTLSGPGELFF. The CDR3 DNA reads as TGTGCCAGCAGGACCCTATCGGGCCCCGGGGAGCTGTTTTTT. V usage is TRBV2 and J usage is TRBJ2-2, with D unclear. The CDR3 extends over 14 amino acids. V lost 6 bases, J lost 6 bases, and 14 bases lay in between. Germline V gene lookup returns CDR1 SNHLY and CDR2 FYNNEI.

The chain is built from TRBV28 and TRBJ1-2; no firm D call. V lost 2 bases to trimming and J lost 4 bases, with 8 bases between them. Germline lookup yields CDR1 MDHEN and CDR2 SYDVKM. The CDR3 runs to 13 residues. CDR3 region: CASSLGKAYGYTF. The CDR3 DNA is TGTGCCAGCAGTTTAGGCAAGGCCTATGGCTACACCTTC.

CDR3 sequence: CASSPNTEAFF. The CDR3 DNA follows: TGTGCCAGCTCCCCAAACACTGAAGCTTTCTTT. The J gene is TRBJ1-1, the V gene TRBV18; D not certain. V gave up 6 bases and J gave up 2 bases, with 4 bases separating them. This CDR3 comprises 11 residues. Germline V CDR1 and CDR2: KGHSH, LQKENI.

V is TRBV11-2 and J is TRBJ2-1; TRBD2 might be the D (6 bases). Germline CDR1 reads SGHAT; CDR2 reads FQNNGV. The CDR3 length is 16 residues. Trimming took 3 bases from V and 4 from J, leaving 16 bases between them. The chain's CDR3 is CASSLKPGLPYNEQFF. CDR3 bases: TGTGCCAGCAGCTTGAAACCGGGACTCCCATACAATGAGCAGTTCTTC.

The J gene is TRBJ2-2, the V gene TRBV2; 8 bases match TRBD2. V lost 5 bases to trimming and J lost 0 bases; unmatched junction nucleotides: 2. CDR1 is SNHLY and CDR2 is FYNNEI in the germline V gene. There are 15 residues in the CDR3. CDR3 in amino acids: CASSLAGTNTGELFF. Here the CDR3 DNA reads TGTGCCAGCAGTTTAGCGGGAACGAACACCGGGGAGCTGTTTTTT.

The J gene is TRBJ2-5, the V gene TRBV29-1; D is tentatively TRBD1 or TRBD2 (5 bases each). The V end lost 3 bases, the J end lost 4 bases, and 12 bases lay between the germline ends. Germline values: CDR1 SQVTM, CDR2 ANQGSEA. This CDR3 is 13 amino acids long. CDR3 residues: CSVDPAGGETQYF. The CDR3 region has the DNA TGCAGCGTTGATCCGGCTGGGGGAGAGACCCAGTACTTC.

The genes are TRBV6-5 and TRBJ2-2; D not resolved. V lost 2 bases, J lost 2 bases, and 9 bases lay in between. From germline, CDR1 is MNHEY and CDR2 SVGAGI. The CDR3 is 15 residues long. DNA of the CDR3: TGTGCCAGCAGTTACGGCGCACTTAACACCGGGGAGCTGTTTTTT. As protein: CASSYGALNTGELFF.

This clone showed up just a few times. J is TRBJ2-1 and V is TRBV7-2; TRBD1 matches 8 bases. Per germline, CDR1 SGHTA and CDR2 FQGNSA. Unmatched junction bases numbered 9, after V lost 5 bases and J lost 6 bases. This CDR3 comprises 15 residues. The CDR3 coding sequence is TGTGCCAGCAGCCTCTGGGCAGGGGGCTTCAATGAGCAGTTCTTC. It is translated as CASSLWAGGFNEQFF.